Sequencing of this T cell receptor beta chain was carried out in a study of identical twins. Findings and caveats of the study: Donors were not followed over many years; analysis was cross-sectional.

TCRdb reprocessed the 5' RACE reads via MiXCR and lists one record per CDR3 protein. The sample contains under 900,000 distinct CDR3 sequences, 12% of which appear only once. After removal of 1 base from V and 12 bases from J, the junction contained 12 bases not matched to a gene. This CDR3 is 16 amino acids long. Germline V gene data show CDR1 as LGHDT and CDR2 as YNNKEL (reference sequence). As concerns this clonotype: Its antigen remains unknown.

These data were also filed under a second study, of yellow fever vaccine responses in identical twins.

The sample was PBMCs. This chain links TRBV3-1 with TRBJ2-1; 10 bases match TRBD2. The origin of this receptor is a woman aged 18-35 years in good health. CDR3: CASSQGSSGGPHGQFF. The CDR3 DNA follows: TGTGCCAGCAGCCAAGGTAGTAGCGGGGGGCCCCATGGGCAGTTCTTC.